This T cell receptor beta chain was recorded in a study of PD-1 blockade in classical Hodgkin lymphoma. Study-wide results and caveats: In newly diagnosed patients, baseline TCR diversity was reportedly below that of healthy donors. Researchers reported that CD4+ TCR diversity, though not CD8+, rose significantly by C4D1. Nivolumab initiation under 1 year post-ASCT meant exclusion. Prior to therapy, complete responders displayed diversity much like that of newly diagnosed patients.

Per the germline V gene, CDR1 is SGHNT and CDR2 is YYREEE (reference sequence). The CDR3 runs to 19 residues. V trimming: 5 bases; J trimming: 2 bases; junction bases outside the gene matches: 18. This clone turned up a few times. Its antigen is unknown. Assay: immunoSEQ multiplex PCR; the TCRdb copy retains only in-frame clones and omits some. The sample contains 9,000 to 13,000 clones, roughly three quarters of which appear only once. Every patient relapsed after autologous stem cell transplantation, and brentuximab vedotin exposure varied. This receptor was taken from a human donor with classical Hodgkin lymphoma. V usage is TRBV5-4 and J usage is TRBJ2-7; 11 bases are shared with TRBD2. Here the sequenced sample was peripheral blood mononuclear cells (PBMCs), taken at baseline. This chain's CDR3 is CASSPAPPLTSGIPYEQYF. The CDR3 DNA is TGTGCCAGCAGTCCTGCCCCCCCGCTGACTAGCGGGATTCCCTACGAGCAGTACTTC.